This T cell receptor beta chain was captured in a study of T-cell reconstitution after alpha-beta-depleted transplantation in children. Overall study findings and caveats: Reportedly, only several hundred clones from non-depleted graft cells drove alpha-beta T-cell counts at about two months.

There are many counts of this clonotype. As yet, its antigen is unknown. For TCRbeta, the library was prepared with unique molecular identifiers. A single record per CDR3 protein comes from TCRdb applying MiXCR to the PCR reads. The sample lists around 200,000 distinct CDR3 sequences, roughly 8.1% occurring once. The CDR3 extends over 15 amino acids. Germline CDR1 and CDR2: MNHEY and SMNVEV (reference sequence). V was pared by 2 bases and J by 1 base, with 5 bases of the junction left unmatched. The source is a male patient aged 2 to 9 who had a stem cell transplant for acute myeloid leukemia, so the T cells may come from the graft donor. Source: PBMCs, mostly from graft donor cells, taken 360 days after TCRalphabeta/CD19-depleted stem cell transplant. The chain recombines TRBV27 with TRBJ2-7, with 7 bases matching TRBD2. For the CDR3, the DNA is TGTGCCAGCAGTTTAGCTAGCGGCGCTTCCTACGAGCAGTACTTC. Protein product: CASSLASGASYEQYF.